The clone carrying this T cell receptor (beta chain) is a singleton in its sample. Its antigen is not identified. Assay runs were performed at deep level. Original data processing: Junction-only immunoSEQ data arrived without quality scores, meaning filtering differed. The repertoire was sequenced with immunoSEQ multiplex PCR; TCRdb's copy has only in-frame clones and lacks some. V and J calls and clone size are given by that table; D and trimming were obtained from the DNA. The data show 2 million to 3 million clones, 90% to 95% seen once. The length of the CDR3 is 13 residues. Germline V gene lookup returns CDR1 LNHDA and CDR2 SQIVND (reference sequence). Losses at the gene ends were 5 bases for V and 8 bases for J; bases not matched to a gene: 6. The data originate from a study of shared clonotypes between healthy human individuals. Study results and caveats: It was the non-shared clonotypes that had lower generation probabilities than clonotypes shared by all four donors. Represented genetic and exposure-history diversity was restricted by having few donors.

This sequence originates from a man aged 18 to 29 in good health. This chain joins TRBV19 and TRBJ2-3; 8 positions agree with TRBD1. Sequencing was performed on naive CD4+ T cells sorted from blood. As to subset: CD45RA+ positively selected. The CDR3 reads CASSQQGAATQYF. The CDR3 bases are TGTGCCAGTAGTCAGCAGGGGGCCGCTACGCAGTATTTT.